This TCR beta chain came from a study of T cells in narcolepsy. Background on the study: Enrolled donors included narcolepsy type 1 or type 2 patients and healthy controls.

General observations from the study: Comparing one patient's CSF and blood CD4+ clonotypes highlighted HCRT- and TRIB2-specific autoreactive clonotypes. Healthy controls reportedly lacked the autoreactive clonotypes serially found in patients' blood.

This table comes from immunoSEQ multiplex PCR, and its TCRdb copy is limited to in-frame clones, with some not included. The sample has about 30,000 clones; roughly four fifths are singletons. Germline V lookup: CDR1 LNHNV, CDR2 YYDKDF (reference sequence). CDR3 length: 14 amino acids. V was pared by 1 base and J by 8 bases, with 12 bases between. About this clone itself: Its antigen is unidentified.

The sample was CD45RA- memory CD4+ T cells from PBMCs. The rearrangement joins TRBV15 to TRBJ2-4; perhaps TRBD2 as D (6 bases). This receptor was taken from a human donor with narcolepsy. CDR3 nucleotides: TGTGCCACCAGCAGAGCTAGCGCCGGGGACATTCAGTACTTC. Translation: CATSRASAGDIQYF.